This T cell receptor beta chain came from a study of blood T cell repertoires in COVID-19. Some clones are missing from TCRdb's copy, which holds only in-frame ones; the method was immunoSEQ multiplex PCR. The data hold 350,000 to 450,000 clones, with roughly 92% observed a single time. Within 2 weeks of study entry, exposed participants had contacted a PCR-confirmed or clinician-diagnosed COVID-19 case. The sequencing input was PBMCs or T cells enriched from blood (not recorded which). This sequence was found in a woman in her 40s who had been exposed to COVID-19.

This CDR3 reads CASSQDSGPGHNEQFF. The CDR3, as DNA: TGCGCCAGCAGCCAAGACTCGGGACCGGGACATAATGAGCAGTTCTTC. This rearrangement joins TRBV4-3 to TRBJ2-1; maybe TRBD1 (6 bases). Germline loops: CDR1 LGHNA, CDR2 YSLEER. V lost 0 bases to trimming and J lost 7 bases, with 16 bases between them. The CDR3 loop spans 16 amino acids.